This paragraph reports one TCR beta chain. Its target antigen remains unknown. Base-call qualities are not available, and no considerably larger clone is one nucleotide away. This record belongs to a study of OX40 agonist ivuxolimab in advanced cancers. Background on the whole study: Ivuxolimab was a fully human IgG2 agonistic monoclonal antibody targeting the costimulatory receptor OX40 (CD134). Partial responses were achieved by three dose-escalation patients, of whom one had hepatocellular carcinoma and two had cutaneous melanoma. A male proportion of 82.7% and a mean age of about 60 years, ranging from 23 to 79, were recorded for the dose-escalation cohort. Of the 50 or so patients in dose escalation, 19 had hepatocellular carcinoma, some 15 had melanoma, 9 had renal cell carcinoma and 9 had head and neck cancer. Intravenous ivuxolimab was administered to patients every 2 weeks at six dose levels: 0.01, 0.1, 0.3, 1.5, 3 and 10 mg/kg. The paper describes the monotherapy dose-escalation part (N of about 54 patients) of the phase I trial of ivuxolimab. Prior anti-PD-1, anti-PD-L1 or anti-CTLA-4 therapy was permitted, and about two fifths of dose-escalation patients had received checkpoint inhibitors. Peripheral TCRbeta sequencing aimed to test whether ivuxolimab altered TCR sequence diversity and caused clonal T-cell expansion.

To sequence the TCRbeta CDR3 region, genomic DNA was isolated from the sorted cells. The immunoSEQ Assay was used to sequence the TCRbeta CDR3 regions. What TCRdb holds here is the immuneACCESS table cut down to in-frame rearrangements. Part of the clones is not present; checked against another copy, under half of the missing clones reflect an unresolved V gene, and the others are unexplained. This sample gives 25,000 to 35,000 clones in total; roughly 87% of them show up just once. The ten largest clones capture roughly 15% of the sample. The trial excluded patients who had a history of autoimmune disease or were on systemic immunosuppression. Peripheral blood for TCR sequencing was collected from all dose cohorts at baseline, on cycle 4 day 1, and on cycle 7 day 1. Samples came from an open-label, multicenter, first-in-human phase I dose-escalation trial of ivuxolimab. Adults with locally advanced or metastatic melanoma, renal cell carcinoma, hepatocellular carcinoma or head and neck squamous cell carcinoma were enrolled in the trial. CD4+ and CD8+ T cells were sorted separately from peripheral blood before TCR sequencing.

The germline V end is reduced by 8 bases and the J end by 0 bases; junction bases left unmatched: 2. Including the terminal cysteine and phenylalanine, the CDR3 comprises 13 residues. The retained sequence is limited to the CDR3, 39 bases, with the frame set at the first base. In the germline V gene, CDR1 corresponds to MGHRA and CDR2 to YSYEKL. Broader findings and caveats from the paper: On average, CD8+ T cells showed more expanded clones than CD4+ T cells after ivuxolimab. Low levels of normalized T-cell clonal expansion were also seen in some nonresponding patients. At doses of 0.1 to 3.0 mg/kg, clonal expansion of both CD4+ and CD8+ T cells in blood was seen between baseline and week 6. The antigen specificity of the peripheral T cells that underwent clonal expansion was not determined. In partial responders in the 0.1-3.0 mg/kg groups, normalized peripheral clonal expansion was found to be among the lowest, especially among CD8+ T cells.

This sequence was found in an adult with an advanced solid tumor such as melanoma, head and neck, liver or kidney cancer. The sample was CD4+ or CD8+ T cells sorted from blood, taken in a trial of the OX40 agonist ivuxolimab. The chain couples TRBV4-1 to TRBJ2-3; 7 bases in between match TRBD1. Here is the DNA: TGCGCCAGCGGGGACAGCAGCACAGATACGCAGTATTTT. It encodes CASGDSSTDTQYF.